This T cell receptor beta chain appears in the sequencing data of a study of blood T cells in healthy people across ages. Study-wide context: The template switching approach captured approximately one barcoded beta molecule for every two T cells. Study results and limitations: A greater number of naive CD4+ cells and higher diversity distinguished long-lived donors from aged donors.

This CDR3 comprises 14 residues. Germline values: CDR1 SGDLS, CDR2 YYNGEE. V was clipped by 2 bases and J by 2 bases, with 8 bases between them. Details on this clonotype: Its antigen remains unidentified.

A second about 6 to 11 cycle PCR used barcoded and J-beta primers. TCRdb re-called the 5' RACE reads through MiXCR, storing one row per CDR3 protein. Seen here are around 1.7 million distinct CDR3 sequences, 28% observed once, and the top ten hold about 8%. The clonotype originates from a woman in her thirties in good health. The genes are TRBV9 and TRBJ1-5; D is unresolved. Material: blood. The CDR3 protein is CASSVQDGNQPQHF. In nucleotides, the CDR3 is TGTGCCAGCAGCGTTCAGGATGGCAATCAGCCCCAGCATTTT.